The entry below gives a single T cell receptor (beta chain) sequence along with its context. Germline assignment: CDR1 MNHEY and CDR2 SVGAGI. This CDR3 has 14 amino acids. Trimming removed 7 bases from V and 7 bases from J, with 19 bases in between. This record comes from a study of blood T cell repertoires in COVID-19. The table came from immunoSEQ multiplex PCR; TCRdb's copy has only in-frame clones and leaves some out. The sample consists of roughly 60,000 clones, approximately 84% of them appearing once. The sequenced sample was peripheral blood. This clonotype originated in a man aged 55 to 70 with acute or convalescent COVID-19. The chain carries TRBV6-5 and TRBJ1-1; D call uncertain. In DNA, the CDR3 is TGTGCCAGCACTCTATATGGTCGGGGAGGTGAAGCTTTCTTT. It codes for CASTLYGRGGEAFF.